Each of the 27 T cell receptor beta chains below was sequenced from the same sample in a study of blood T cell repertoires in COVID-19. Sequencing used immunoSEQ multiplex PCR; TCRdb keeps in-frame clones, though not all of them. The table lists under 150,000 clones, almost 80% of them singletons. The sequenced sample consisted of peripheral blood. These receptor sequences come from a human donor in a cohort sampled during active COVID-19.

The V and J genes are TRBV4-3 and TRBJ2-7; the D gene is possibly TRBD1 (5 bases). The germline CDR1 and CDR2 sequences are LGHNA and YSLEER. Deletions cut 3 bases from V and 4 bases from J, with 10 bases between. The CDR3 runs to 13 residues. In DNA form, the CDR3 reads TGCGCCAGCAGCCAGCACCAGGGTTACGAGCAGTACTTC. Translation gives CASSQHQGYEQYF.

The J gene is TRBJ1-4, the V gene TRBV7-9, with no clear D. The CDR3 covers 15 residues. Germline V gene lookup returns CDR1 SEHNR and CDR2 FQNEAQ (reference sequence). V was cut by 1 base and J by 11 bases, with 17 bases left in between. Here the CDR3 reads CASSLGSGLERKLFF. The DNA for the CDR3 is TGTGCCAGCAGCTTAGGTTCAGGACTGGAGAGGAAACTGTTTTTT.

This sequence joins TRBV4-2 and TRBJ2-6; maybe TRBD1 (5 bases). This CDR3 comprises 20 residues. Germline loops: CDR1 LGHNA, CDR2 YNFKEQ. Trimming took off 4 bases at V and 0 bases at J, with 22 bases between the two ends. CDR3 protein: CASSPSEVRTSISGANVLTF. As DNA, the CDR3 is TGTGCCAGCAGCCCAAGTGAGGTGCGGACAAGTATCTCTGGGGCCAACGTCCTGACTTTC.

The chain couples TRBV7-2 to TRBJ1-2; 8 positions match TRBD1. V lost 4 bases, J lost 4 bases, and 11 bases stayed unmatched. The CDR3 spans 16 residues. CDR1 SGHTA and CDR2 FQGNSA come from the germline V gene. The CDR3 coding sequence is TGTGCCAGCAGCTCTTTCAGGGGGCGCGAGACCTATGGCTACACCTTC. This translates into CASSSFRGRETYGYTF.

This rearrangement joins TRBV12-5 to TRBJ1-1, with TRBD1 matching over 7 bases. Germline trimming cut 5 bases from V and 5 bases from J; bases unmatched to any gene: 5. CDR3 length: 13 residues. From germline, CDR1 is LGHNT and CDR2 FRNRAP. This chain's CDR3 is CASGTQQGTEAFF. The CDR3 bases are TGTGCTAGTGGTACCCAACAGGGGACTGAAGCTTTCTTT.

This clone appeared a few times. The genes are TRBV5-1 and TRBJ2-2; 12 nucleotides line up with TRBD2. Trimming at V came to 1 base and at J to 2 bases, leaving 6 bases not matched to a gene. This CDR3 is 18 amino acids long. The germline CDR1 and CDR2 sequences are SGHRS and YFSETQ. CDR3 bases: TGCGCCAGCAGCTTGTTGACTAGCGGGAGATCAAACACCGGGGAGCTGTTTTTT. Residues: CASSLLTSGRSNTGELFF.

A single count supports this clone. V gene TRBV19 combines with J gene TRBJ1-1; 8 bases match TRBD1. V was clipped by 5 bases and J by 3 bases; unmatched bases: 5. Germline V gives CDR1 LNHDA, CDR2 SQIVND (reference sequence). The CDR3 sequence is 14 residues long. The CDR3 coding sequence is TGTGCCAGTAGTTCAGGGGGCGCAGACACTGAAGCTTTCTTT. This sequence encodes CASSSGGADTEAFF.

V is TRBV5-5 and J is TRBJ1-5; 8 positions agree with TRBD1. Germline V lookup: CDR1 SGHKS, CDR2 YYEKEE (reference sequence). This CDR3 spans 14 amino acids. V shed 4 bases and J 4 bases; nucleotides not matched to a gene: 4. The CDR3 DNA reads TGTGCCAGCAGCCCGGGACAGGTTAATCAGCCCCAGCATTTT. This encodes CASSPGQVNQPQHF.

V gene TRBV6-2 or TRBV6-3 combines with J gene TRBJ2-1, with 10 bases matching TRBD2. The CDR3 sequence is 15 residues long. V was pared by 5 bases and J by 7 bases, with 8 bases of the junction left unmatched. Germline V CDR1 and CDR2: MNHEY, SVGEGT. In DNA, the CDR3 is TGTGCCAGCAGTCTAGCGGGGGTTGGAGTGAATGAGCAGTTCTTC. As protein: CASSLAGVGVNEQFF.

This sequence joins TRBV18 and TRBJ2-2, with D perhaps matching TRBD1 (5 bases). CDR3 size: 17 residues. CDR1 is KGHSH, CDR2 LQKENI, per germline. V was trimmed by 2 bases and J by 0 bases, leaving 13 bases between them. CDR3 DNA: TGTGCCAGCTCACCAAATTTCAGGGCTTCGAACACCGGGGAGCTGTTTTTT. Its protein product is CASSPNFRASNTGELFF.

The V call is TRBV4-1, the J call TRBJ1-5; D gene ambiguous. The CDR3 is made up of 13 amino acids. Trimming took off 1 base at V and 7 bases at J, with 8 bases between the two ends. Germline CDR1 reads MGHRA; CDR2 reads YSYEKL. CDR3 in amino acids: CASSQGGWQPQHF. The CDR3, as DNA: TGCGCCAGCAGCCAAGGCGGTTGGCAGCCCCAGCATTTT.

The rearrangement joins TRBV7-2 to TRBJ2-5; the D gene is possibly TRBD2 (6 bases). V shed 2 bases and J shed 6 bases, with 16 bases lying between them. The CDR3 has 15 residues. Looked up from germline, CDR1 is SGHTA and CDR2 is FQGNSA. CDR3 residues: CASSLQVRGRKTQYF. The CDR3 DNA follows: TGTGCCAGCAGCTTACAGGTGCGGGGAAGGAAGACCCAGTACTTC.

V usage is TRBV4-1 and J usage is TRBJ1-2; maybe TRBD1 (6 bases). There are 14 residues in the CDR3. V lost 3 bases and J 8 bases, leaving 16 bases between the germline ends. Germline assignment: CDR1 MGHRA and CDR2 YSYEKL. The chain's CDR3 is CASSQDHRVRGYTF. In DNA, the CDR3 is TGCGCCAGCAGCCAGGATCACAGGGTTCGGGGCTACACCTTC.

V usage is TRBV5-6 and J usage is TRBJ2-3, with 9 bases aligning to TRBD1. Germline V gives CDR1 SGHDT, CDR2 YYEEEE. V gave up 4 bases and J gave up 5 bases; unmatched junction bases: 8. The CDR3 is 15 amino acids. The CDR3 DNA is TGTGCCAGCAGCCCGGGGACAGGGAATTTAGATACGCAGTATTTT. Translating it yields CASSPGTGNLDTQYF. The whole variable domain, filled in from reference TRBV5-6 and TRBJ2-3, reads DAGVTQSPTHLIKTRGQQVTLRCSPKSGHDTVSWYQQALGQGPQFIFQYYEEEERQRGNFPDRFSGHQFPNYSSELNVNALLLGDSALYLCASSPGTGNLDTQYFGPGTRLTVL.

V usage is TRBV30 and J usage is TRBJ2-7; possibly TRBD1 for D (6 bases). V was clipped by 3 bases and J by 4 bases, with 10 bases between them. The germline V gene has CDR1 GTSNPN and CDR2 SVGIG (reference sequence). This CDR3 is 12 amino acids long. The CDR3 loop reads CAWRQGKYEQYF. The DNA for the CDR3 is TGTGCCTGGAGGCAGGGGAAATACGAGCAGTACTTC.

For the CDR3, the DNA is TGTGCCAGCAGTTCGAGCGTGGCCGGGGAGCTGTTTTTT. Its translation is CASSSSVAGELFF. The chain links TRBV7-9 to TRBJ2-2; D ambiguous. The germline V and J ends were trimmed by 6 bases and 6 bases, with 11 bases remaining between them. This CDR3 comprises 13 residues. CDR1 is SEHNR, CDR2 FQNEAQ, per germline (reference sequence).

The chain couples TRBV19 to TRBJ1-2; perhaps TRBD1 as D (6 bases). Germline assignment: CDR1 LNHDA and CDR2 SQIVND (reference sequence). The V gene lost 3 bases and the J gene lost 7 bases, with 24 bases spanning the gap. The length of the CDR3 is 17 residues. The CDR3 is CASSMSPGQGKRSGYTF. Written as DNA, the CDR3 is TGTGCCAGTAGTATGAGTCCGGGACAAGGGAAGAGAAGTGGCTACACCTTC.

In nucleotides, the CDR3 is TGTGCCAGCAGTTTCTCCGGGGACATTGCCAATCAGCCCCAGCATTTT. This gives the protein CASSFSGDIANQPQHF. The gene calls are TRBV28 and TRBJ1-5; D perhaps matches TRBD1 (6 bases). The CDR3 extends over 16 amino acids. Germline V gene data show CDR1 as MDHEN and CDR2 as SYDVKM. Trimming removed 3 bases at V and 3 bases at J, with 15 bases between.

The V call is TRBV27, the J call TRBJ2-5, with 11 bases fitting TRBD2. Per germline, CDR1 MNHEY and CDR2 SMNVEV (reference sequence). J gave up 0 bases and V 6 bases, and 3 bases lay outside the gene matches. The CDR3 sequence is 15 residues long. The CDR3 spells CASRGLAEYQETQYF. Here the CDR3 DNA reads TGTGCCAGCAGGGGACTAGCGGAGTACCAAGAGACCCAGTACTTC.

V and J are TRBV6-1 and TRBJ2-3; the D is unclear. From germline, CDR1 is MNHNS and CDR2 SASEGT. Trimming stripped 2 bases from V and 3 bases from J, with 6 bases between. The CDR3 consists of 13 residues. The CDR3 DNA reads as TGTGCCAGCAGTGAACTAGGTACAGATACGCAGTATTTT. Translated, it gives CASSELGTDTQYF.

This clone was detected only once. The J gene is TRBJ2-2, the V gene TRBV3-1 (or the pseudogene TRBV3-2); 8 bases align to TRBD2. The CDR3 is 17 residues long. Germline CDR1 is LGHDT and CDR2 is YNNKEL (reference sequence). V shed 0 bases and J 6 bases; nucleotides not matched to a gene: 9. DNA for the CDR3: TGTGCCAGCAGCCAAGATAGTTGGGGGACTAGTCCCGGGGAGCTGTTTTTT. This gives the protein CASSQDSWGTSPGELFF.

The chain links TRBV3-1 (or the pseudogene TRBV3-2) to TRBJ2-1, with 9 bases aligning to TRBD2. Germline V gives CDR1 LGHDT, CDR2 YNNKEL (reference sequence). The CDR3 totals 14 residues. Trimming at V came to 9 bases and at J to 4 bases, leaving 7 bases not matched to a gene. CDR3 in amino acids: CASQGSGRYNEQFF. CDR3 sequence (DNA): TGTGCCAGTCAGGGGAGCGGGAGGTACAATGAGCAGTTCTTC.

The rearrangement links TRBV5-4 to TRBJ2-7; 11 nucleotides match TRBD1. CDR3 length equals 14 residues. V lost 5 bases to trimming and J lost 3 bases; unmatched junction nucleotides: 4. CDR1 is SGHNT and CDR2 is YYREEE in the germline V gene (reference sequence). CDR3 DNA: TGTGCCAGCAGGTGGGACAGGGGGAACTACGAGCAGTACTTC. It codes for CASRWDRGNYEQYF.

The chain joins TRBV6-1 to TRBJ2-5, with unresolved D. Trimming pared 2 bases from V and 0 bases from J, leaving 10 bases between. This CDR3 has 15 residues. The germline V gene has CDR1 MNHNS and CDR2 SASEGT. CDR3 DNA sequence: TGTGCCAGCAGTGAACTCCTAACCAACCAAGAGACCCAGTACTTC. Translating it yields CASSELLTNQETQYF.

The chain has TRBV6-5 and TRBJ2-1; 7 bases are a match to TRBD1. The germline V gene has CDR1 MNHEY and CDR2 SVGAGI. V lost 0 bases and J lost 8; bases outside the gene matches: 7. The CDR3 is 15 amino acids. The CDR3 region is CASSYSDQGVDEQFF. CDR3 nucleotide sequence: TGTGCCAGCAGTTACTCGGATCAGGGGGTCGATGAGCAGTTCTTC.

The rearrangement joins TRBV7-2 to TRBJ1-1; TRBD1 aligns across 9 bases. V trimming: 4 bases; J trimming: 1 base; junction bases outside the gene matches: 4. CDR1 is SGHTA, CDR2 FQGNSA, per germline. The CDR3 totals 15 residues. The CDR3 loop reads CASSSTGGQNTEAFF. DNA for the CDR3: TGTGCCAGCAGCTCCACAGGGGGCCAGAACACTGAAGCTTTCTTT.

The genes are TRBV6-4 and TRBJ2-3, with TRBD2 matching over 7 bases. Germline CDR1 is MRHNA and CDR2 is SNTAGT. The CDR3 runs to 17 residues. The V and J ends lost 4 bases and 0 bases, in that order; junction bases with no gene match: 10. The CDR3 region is CASSAQAGVESTDTQYF. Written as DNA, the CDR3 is TGTGCCAGCAGTGCTCAGGCGGGAGTCGAAAGCACAGATACGCAGTATTTT.